The source of this TCR beta chain is a study of shared clonotypes between healthy human individuals. Division of CD4+ cells produced a CD45RA+ naive subset and a CD45RA-negative memory subset. Study-wide findings and caveats: Incomplete sequencing of sorted subsets was indicated by rarefaction despite large depth. The authors expected sequencing depth to affect clonotype sharing among donors. When compared with the clonotypes that were shared by all four sorted-subset donors, the non-shared clonotypes turned out to have lower generation probabilities.

With regard to this clone: Antigen unknown.

Sequenced by immunoSEQ multiplex PCR; TCRdb stores in-frame clones only, minus some. The data hold some 1,600,000 clones, with roughly 98% observed a single time. Germline CDR1 is SGHTA and CDR2 is FQGTGA. The CDR3 runs to 13 residues. With 5 bases removed from V and 7 bases from J, the gap between germline ends came to 12 bases. What was sequenced was naive CD4+ T cells sorted from blood. This sample's subset: CD45RA+ positively selected. This chain uses TRBV7-3 with TRBJ2-1, with D unresolved. This TCR was sampled from a man aged 30-40 years in good health. The chain's CDR3 is CASSPLKGNEQFF. The CDR3, as DNA: TGTGCCAGCAGCCCCCTTAAGGGTAATGAGCAGTTCTTC.